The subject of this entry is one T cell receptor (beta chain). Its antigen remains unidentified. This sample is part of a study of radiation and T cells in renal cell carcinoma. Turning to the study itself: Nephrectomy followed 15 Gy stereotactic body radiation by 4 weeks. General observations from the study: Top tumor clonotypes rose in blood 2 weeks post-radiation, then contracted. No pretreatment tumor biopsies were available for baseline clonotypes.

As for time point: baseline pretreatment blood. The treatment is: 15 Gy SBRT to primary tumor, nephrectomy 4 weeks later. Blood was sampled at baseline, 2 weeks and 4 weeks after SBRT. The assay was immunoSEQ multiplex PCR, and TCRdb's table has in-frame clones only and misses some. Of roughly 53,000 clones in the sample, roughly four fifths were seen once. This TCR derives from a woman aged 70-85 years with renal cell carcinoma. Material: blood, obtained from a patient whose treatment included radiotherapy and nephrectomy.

CDR3 in amino acids: CASRDEETQYF. In nucleotides, the CDR3 is TGCGCCAGCAGGGACGAAGAGACCCAGTACTTC. The rearrangement links TRBV5-1 to TRBJ2-5; D unresolved. V gave up 5 bases and J gave up 3 bases, with 5 bases separating them. Germline loops: CDR1 SGHRS, CDR2 YFSETQ. The CDR3 is 11 residues long.